Described below is a single TCR beta chain sequence and its context. The specificity of this receptor is unknown. No clone much larger than this one lies a single base away; base qualities are absent. The data derive from a study of cytomegalovirus exposure and HLA in healthy donors (dated by TCRdb to about 2017). For the wider study: An earlier analysis of approximately 640 of the donors reported 276 Gb of sequence data and 120 million or so unique TCR beta sequences from 150 million to 200 million T cells. An early release that covered fewer than 800 HLA-typed donors contained approximately 320 gigabases of sequencing data and 80 million or so unique TCR sequences. Among the approximately 430 genotyped donors, about 85% belonged to the genetic ancestry cluster associated with self-reported Caucasian donors. The study aimed to test whether cataloging public T cell receptors could reveal signatures of past pathogen exposure. The study used immunosequencing to profile the T cell repertoires of under 700 subjects and linked those repertoires to cytomegalovirus serostatus. In addition to the first cohort of around 670 subjects, a separate validation cohort of 130 or so different subjects was used. The study combined high-throughput TCR immunosequencing, statistical association of individual TCRs with disease status, and machine learning to predict cytomegalovirus infection status. A later analysis re-analyzed previously published TCR beta repertoires from 660 or so donors and added high-resolution HLA genotyping to study TCR occurrence patterns. Rather than drawing on any new phenotypic data, the later analysis identified candidate immune exposures from TCR beta sequences and the way those sequences occurred across donors. In an earlier analysis of several hundred of the donors, high-throughput TCR beta sequencing was used to judge whether each TCR beta V gene segment behaved as functional or pseudogenic. Donor age, sex, ethnicity and CMV serostatus were collected together with the repertoire data. Genome-wide SNP genotypes for about 65% of the roughly 670 donors were used in a later genetic analysis, which treated that subset as a discovery cohort. Every repertoire in the discovery cohort had been generated on one and the same sequencing platform. HLA typing included class I and class II loci at four-digit resolution. The number of donors typed differed by locus, with about 629-640 for A, B, C, DRB1 and DQB1, 522 for DQA1, 600 to 610 for DPA1, and around 460 for DPB1. Roughly 5 DR-DQ haplotypes were handled as single units for association and clustering because linkage in the cohort was strong. On average, roughly 250,000 unique TCR beta nucleotide sequences were sequenced per donor among a few hundred genotyped donors of the cohort, with roughly 20% of those sequences being non-productive.

The method behind the library was the immunoSEQ multiplex PCR assay. A mixture of 60 forward primers for TCR Vbeta segments and 13 reverse primers for TCR Jbeta segments was used in the multiplex PCR. The CDR3 region of rearranged TCR beta genes was amplified from genomic DNA by a multiplex PCR assay. The Illumina HiSeq System was used to sequence the amplified TCR beta libraries as 87-base-pair reads. Per the original workflow: Across the roughly 640 repertoires, a later analysis counted 80 million or so unique TCR beta chains, around 11 million of which were shared by at least two donors. Raw reads were error-corrected and collapsed into unique sequences by a nearest-neighbor algorithm in which closely related sequences were merged to remove PCR and sequencing errors. Alignment of CDR3 sequences to IMGT reference sequences was used to assign V, D and J gene segments. For a sequence to be retained, a match of at least six nucleotides to both a V gene segment and a J gene segment was required. A rearrangement was called productive if the CDR3 had no stop codons and remained in frame with V and J, and every other rearrangement was called non-productive. Following IMGT convention, CDR3 was defined as the stretch from the second conserved V-encoded cysteine up to the conserved J-encoded phenylalanine. The earlier analysis of 500 to 650 of the donors excluded any sequence lacking an unambiguous match to a single V gene segment. An earlier analysis of 587 of the donors classified V segments as functional when productive rearrangements were above 56.7% and as segregating when the standard deviation between donors was above 5%. A statistical classification framework was developed to diagnose cytomegalovirus status using the catalog of TCR beta chain sequences. A later analysis assigned V and J genes by comparing TCR nucleotide sequences with IMGT/GENE-DB human TR gene sequences. A later analysis assigned CDR3 sequences and most-parsimonious VDJ recombination scenarios with the TCRdist pipeline. In a later analysis, each TCR beta chain was defined by its CDR3 amino acid sequence together with its V-gene family, and reads without a unique V-gene family were excluded. A later analysis removed 550 to 700 highly shared, low-generation-probability nucleotide sequences to deal with suspected cross-contamination and a sequencing artifact. A later analysis calculated a clonal expansion index for each public chain from normalized within-repertoire ranks of inferred template counts. A later analysis computed generation probabilities with a VDJ recombination model fitted to out-of-frame rearrangements, and checked the results against IGoR. In a later analysis, TCR-TCR, TCR-HLA and TCR-CMV co-occurrence was scored with hypergeometric tests, and a repertoire-size bias correction was applied to TCR pairs. In a later analysis, false discovery rates were estimated by permuting HLA or CMV assignments 20 times. A later analysis grouped co-occurring TCRs with DBSCAN, adding TCRdist sequence similarity when clustering within HLA-allele-positive subsets. Repertoires with fewer than 30,000 or more than 120,000 public chains were left out of co-occurrence clustering, as were about 5 repertoires with anomalous nucleotide sharing. TCRdb took over this immuneACCESS table, retaining in-frame rearrangements with V and J assigned. Such tables are incomplete; in checked studies, under half of the missing clones stem from an unresolved V gene, and the remainder is unexplained. That table furnishes V, J and clone size, whereas the DNA furnished D and trimming. This sample gives approximately 100,000 clones in total; around three quarters of them show up just once. The ten largest account for roughly 5% of the sample.

CDR1 SQVTM and CDR2 ANQGSEA are derived from the germline V gene. The CDR3 spans 13 residues, from the cysteine through the phenylalanine. Here the CDR3 DNA is all that survives: 39 bases in frame from base 1. A distance of 10 bases separates the germline ends of V and J, which lose 4 bases and 1 base respectively. The investigation overall reported the following: The classifier was reported to diagnose cytomegalovirus status with high specificity and sensitivity in both the original cohort and the validation cohort. When HLA alleles, especially DR and DQ, strongly co-occurred, TCR associations were difficult to assign to individual alleles. Three of the identified cytomegalovirus-associated TCR beta chains were confirmed in vitro to be specific for cytomegalovirus antigens. A later analysis found that most CMV-associated TCR beta chains appeared HLA-restricted, with HLA associations seemingly driven largely by CMV exposure. A later analysis associated 16,951 TCR beta sequences with specific HLA alleles at a false discovery rate of 0.05. A group of highly shared sequence variants was considered likely to be a technical artifact of the sequencing pipeline. An association between a missense DCLRE1C variant and V-gene and J-gene trimming of TCR beta chains was found in a later genetic analysis and replicated in an independent cohort. An earlier analysis of some 560 of the donors showed that most TCR beta V segments appeared in productive rearrangements either about 87% or about 30% of the time, which broadly matched IMGT annotations. The study gave a list of some 150 TCR beta chains associated with cytomegalovirus. Because the 87-base-pair reads could not distinguish some IMGT-functional V segments, including TRBV6-2 and TRBV6-3, those segments were excluded. In a later analysis, the rate of TCR association differed among HLA loci, with DRB1 alleles having the most associated TCRs and HLA-C alleles having the fewest. Because HLA typing was missing for some donors at each locus, association tests included only the typed subset. Most TCR sequences were seen in very few donors, while some public TCRs were found in many individuals. The authors suggested that the approach could potentially be extended to other disease states and immunological phenotypes. Correlated functional status among segregating V segments might be attributable to linkage disequilibrium, but an unknown experimental factor could not be ruled out. A later analysis reported that several top co-occurrence clusters appeared linked to parvovirus B19, influenza, CMV and Epstein-Barr virus. The presence/absence analyses assumed that sequencing depth was roughly uniform across donors, and that assumption may not be true. A later genetic analysis reported fewer N-insertions in productive TCRs among donors in an Asian-associated ancestry cluster than the roughly 720-donor mean. The only immune exposure information available for the cohort was CMV serostatus. Only TCR beta chains were sequenced in this cohort, and the absence of alpha or paired-chain data limited detectable features. A further reported finding was that TCR beta sequences accurately predicted the HLA-A and HLA-B alleles for most subjects in the first cohort. In a later analysis, HLA-associated TCR beta chains were found to be more clonally expanded and to have lower generation probabilities than equally common non-associated chains. The earlier analysis of nearly 600 of the donors excluded over 15 rarely observed V segments, including chromosome 9 orphons, because counts were too low.

The cohort was made up of 650 to 700 healthy bone marrow donors. At the time of sampling, all cohort members were nominally healthy, though unrecorded immune exposures were likely present. The donor was CMV seropositive and was included in the group of 250 to 300 seropositive cohort members. Each donor provided a peripheral blood sample, and peripheral blood mononuclear cells were used for TCR beta sequencing. Genomic DNA was extracted from the blood cell samples with the Qiagen DNeasy Blood Extraction Kit. Sequences were obtained from PBMCs. This chain is built from TRBV29-1 and TRBJ1-1; TRBD1 is a possible D gene, resting on 5 matching bases. The origin of this receptor is a female donor in good health and CMV-seropositive. This receptor has the CDR3 CSVGQTRNTEAFF. The nucleotide sequence reads as follows: TGCAGCGTTGGACAGACAAGGAACACTGAAGCTTTCTTT.